The clone carrying this TCR beta chain was seen more than once but under ten times. The entry originates in a study of T-cell memory formation after mild COVID-19. MiXCR, applied by TCRdb to the 5' RACE reads, yields one record per CDR3 protein. The sample carries more than 75,000 distinct CDR3 sequences, around 13% recorded once. This CDR3 spans 13 amino acids. CDR1 KGHDR and CDR2 SFDVKD come from the germline V gene. V was clipped by 5 bases and J by 8 bases, with 9 bases between them. The source of this sequence is an adult woman who had mild COVID-19 (a few samples of this study predate the infection). Cell type and time point are not known. The material sequenced was PBMCs or a T cell subset sorted from them (not recorded which). The rearrangement uses TRBV24-1 and TRBJ1-6; D is perhaps TRBD1 (5 bases). The CDR3 bases are TGTGCCACCAGTGGGGGCCAGCATTCACCCCTCCACTTT. Its translation: CATSGGQHSPLHF.